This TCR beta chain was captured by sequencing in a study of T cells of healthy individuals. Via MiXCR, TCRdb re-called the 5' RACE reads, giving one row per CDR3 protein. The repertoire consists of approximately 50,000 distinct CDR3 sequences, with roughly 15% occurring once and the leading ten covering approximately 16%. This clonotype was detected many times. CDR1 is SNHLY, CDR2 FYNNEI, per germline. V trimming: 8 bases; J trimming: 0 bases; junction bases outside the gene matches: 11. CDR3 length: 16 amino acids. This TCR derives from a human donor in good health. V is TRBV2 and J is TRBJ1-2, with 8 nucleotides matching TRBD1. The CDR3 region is CASHDGQGLANYGYTF. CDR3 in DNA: TGTGCCAGCCATGACGGACAGGGCCTAGCTAACTATGGCTACACCTTC.